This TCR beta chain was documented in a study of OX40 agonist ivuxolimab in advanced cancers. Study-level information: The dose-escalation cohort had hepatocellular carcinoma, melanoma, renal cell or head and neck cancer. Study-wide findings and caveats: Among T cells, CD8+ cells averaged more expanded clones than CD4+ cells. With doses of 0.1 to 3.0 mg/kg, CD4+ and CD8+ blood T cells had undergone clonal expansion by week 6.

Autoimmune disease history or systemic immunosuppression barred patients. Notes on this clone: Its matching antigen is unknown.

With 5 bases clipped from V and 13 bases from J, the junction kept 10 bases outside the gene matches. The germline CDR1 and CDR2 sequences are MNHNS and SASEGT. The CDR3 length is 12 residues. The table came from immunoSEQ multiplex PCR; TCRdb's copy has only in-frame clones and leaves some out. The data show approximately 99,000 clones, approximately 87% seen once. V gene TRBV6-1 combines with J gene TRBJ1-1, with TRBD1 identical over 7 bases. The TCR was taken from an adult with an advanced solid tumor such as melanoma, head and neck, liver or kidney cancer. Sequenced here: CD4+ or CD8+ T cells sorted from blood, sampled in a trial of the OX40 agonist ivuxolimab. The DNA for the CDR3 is TGTGCCAGCAGTAACCGACAGGGCATATGTTTCTTT. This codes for CASSNRQGICFF.